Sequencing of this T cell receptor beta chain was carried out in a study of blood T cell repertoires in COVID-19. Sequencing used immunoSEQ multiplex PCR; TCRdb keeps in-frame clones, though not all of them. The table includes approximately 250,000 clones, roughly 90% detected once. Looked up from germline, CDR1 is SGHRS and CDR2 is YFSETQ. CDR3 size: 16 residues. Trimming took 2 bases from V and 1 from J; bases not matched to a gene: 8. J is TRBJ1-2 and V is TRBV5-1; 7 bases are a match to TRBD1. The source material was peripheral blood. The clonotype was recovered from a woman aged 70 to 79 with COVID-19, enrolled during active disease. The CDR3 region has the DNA TGCGCCAGCAGCTTAACCGGGACAGACATTAACTATGGCTACACCTTC. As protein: CASSLTGTDINYGYTF.